This T cell receptor (beta chain) was recovered during a study of memory CD4+ T cells and cytomegalovirus serostatus. Study as a whole: Of the healthy Belgian adults, 9 were CMV seropositive and approximately 24 seronegative.

Broader study findings: CD4+ memory repertoires contained about 40% of the roughly 160 reported CMV TCRbeta sequences. The CMV-associated TCR signature appears largely within the CD4+ memory repertoire.

As concerns this clone: Its antigen is unknown.

The sort gate was single viable CD3+CD4+CD8-CD45RO+ cells for memory CD4+ T cells. The CDR3 loop spans 14 amino acids. Germline CDR1 reads ENHRY; CDR2 reads SYGVKD. As originally analysed: After removing out-of-frame reads, around 2,000,000 distinct TCRbeta sequences remained. Generated by immunoSEQ multiplex PCR, the TCRdb table keeps only in-frame clones and is missing some. V and J calls and clone size are copied from that table; D and trimming were computed from the DNA. The sample shows more than 50,000 clones, about 73% of them seen only once. This rearrangement joins TRBV10-3 to TRBJ2-2, with D perhaps TRBD2 (6 bases). Input material: memory CD4+ T cells from blood. This receptor was obtained from an adult in good health and CMV-seronegative. Here the CDR3 reads CVTAGNWGTGELFF. The CDR3 bases are TGTGTTACTGCGGGGAATTGGGGCACCGGGGAGCTGTTTTTT.